The sequence of this TCR beta chain was determined in a study of T cell repertoires in aging, cancer and after chemotherapy. This clonotype is medium-sized (0.01 to 0.1%) within its sample. The antigen is undetermined. Germline CDR1 and CDR2: MNHNS and SASEGT. The germline V and J ends were trimmed by 6 bases and 4 bases, with 16 bases remaining between them. CDR3 length equals 14 residues. A mixed TRB-A/B primer pool amplified rearranged TRB by multiplex touch-down PCR. TCRdb processed the multiplex PCR reads anew with MiXCR; each CDR3 protein has one entry. Here the sample spans around 680 distinct CDR3 sequences, 20% being singletons. Amplification of TCR beta used genomic DNA extracted from peripheral blood. Study-wide findings and caveats: Median generation probability rose over the chemotherapy interval in each cancer cohort, suggesting rebound thymic output. Loss of evenness, beyond lost richness, contributed to age-related TCR diversity decline in cancer patients.

This receptor was taken from a human donor with a solid tumor. The chain uses TRBV6-1 and TRBJ2-7; D is possibly TRBD1 (6 bases). Sequencing was carried out using blood. The CDR3 region has the DNA TGTGCCAGCAGCCAGGGGCCCCGGTCGTACGAGCAGTACTTC. It yields the protein CASSQGPRSYEQYF.